These T cell receptor beta chains were read from a single sample in a study of radiation and T cells in renal cell carcinoma. Sequencing was performed with immunoSEQ multiplex PCR; in TCRdb, only in-frame clones are kept and a portion is missing. The table has tens of thousands of clones, 82% seen once. This specimen was blood, taken from a patient whose treatment included radiotherapy and nephrectomy. Every receptor here comes from a man aged 55 to 70 with renal cell carcinoma. CDR3s include the opening cysteine and the closing phenylalanine or tryptophan. Fields, in order: clone size, V gene, D gene, J gene, CDR3 protein, CDR3 DNA. The D gene is left open where the match is weak. For some rows the clone size is stated as once, few or many, or as a class when expanded; others skip it.

clone_size: -
v_call: TRBV28
d_call: -
j_call: TRBJ2-5
cdr3_aa: CASSLLGGTGETQYF
cdr3_nt: TGTGCCAGCAGTTTATTGGGGGGAACCGGAGAGACCCAGTACTTC

clone_size: -
v_call: TRBV5-5
d_call: TRBD1
j_call: TRBJ1-1
cdr3_aa: CASSFASGGRNTEAFF
cdr3_nt: TGTGCCAGCAGCTTTGCGTCAGGGGGGCGGAACACTGAAGCTTTCTTT

clone_size: -
v_call: TRBV2
d_call: TRBD1
j_call: TRBJ2-2
cdr3_aa: CASKGQGSFTGELFF
cdr3_nt: TGTGCCAGCAAGGGACAGGGATCATTCACCGGGGAGCTGTTTTTT

clone_size: -
v_call: TRBV28
d_call: TRBD2
j_call: TRBJ2-7
cdr3_aa: CASSEPSGAVYEQYF
cdr3_nt: TGTGCCAGCAGTGAACCTAGCGGGGCCGTCTACGAGCAGTACTTC

clone_size: -
v_call: TRBV5-1
d_call: -
j_call: TRBJ2-2
cdr3_aa: CASSLVVTGELFF
cdr3_nt: TGCGCCAGCAGCTTGGTGGTCACCGGGGAGCTGTTTTTT

clone_size: -
v_call: TRBV6-5
d_call: TRBD1
j_call: TRBJ2-5
cdr3_aa: CASSLRQGWQETQYF
cdr3_nt: TGTGCCAGCAGCCTTCGACAGGGATGGCAAGAGACCCAGTACTTC

clone_size: -
v_call: TRBV4-1
d_call: -
j_call: TRBJ2-3
cdr3_aa: CASSRRIQTGTDTQYF
cdr3_nt: TGCGCCAGCAGCCGTAGAATTCAGACGGGCACAGATACGCAGTATTTT

clone_size: -
v_call: TRBV29-1
d_call: TRBD1
j_call: TRBJ2-7
cdr3_aa: CSVEDFAGTGGYEQYF
cdr3_nt: TGCAGCGTTGAAGATTTCGCCGGGACAGGGGGTTACGAGCAGTACTTC

clone_size: few
v_call: TRBV5-1
d_call: -
j_call: TRBJ1-1
cdr3_aa: CASSLAMGVTEAFF
cdr3_nt: TGCGCCAGCAGCTTGGCCATGGGGGTAACTGAAGCTTTCTTT

clone_size: -
v_call: TRBV7-8
d_call: TRBD2
j_call: TRBJ2-5
cdr3_aa: CASSFSRGGFGETQYF
cdr3_nt: TGTGCCAGCAGCTTCTCAAGGGGAGGGTTTGGAGAGACCCAGTACTTC

clone_size: -
v_call: TRBV4-1
d_call: TRBD1
j_call: TRBJ1-2
cdr3_aa: CASSPPRDRANYGYTF
cdr3_nt: TGCGCCAGCAGCCCACCCCGTGACAGGGCTAACTATGGCTACACCTTC

clone_size: -
v_call: TRBV6-5
d_call: -
j_call: TRBJ1-2
cdr3_aa: CASSYSTDDYGYTF
cdr3_nt: TGTGCCAGCAGTTACTCGACAGACGACTATGGCTACACCTTC

clone_size: -
v_call: TRBV7-2
d_call: -
j_call: TRBJ2-7
cdr3_aa: CASSLVVGQGGYEQYF
cdr3_nt: TGTGCCAGCAGCTTAGTGGTAGGGCAGGGGGGTTACGAGCAGTACTTC